These 13 T cell receptor beta chains originate from one sample sequenced in a study of T cell repertoires in cytomegalovirus infection. One entry per CDR3 protein results from TCRdb running MiXCR on the reads. The sample lists 200,000 to 300,000 distinct CDR3 sequences; about 12% were seen once. Source material: PBMCs. These receptors were taken from a human donor in good health (CMV status not recorded). Some clones in this sample may be carry-over from other donors' samples.

This clonotype was seen a handful of times. This rearrangement joins TRBV29-1 to TRBJ2-3; D is possibly TRBD1 (5 bases). V was cut by 2 bases and J by 8 bases, with 11 bases left in between. This CDR3 comprises 12 residues. Germline V gene sequence: CDR1 SQVTM, CDR2 ANQGSEA. CDR3 amino acids: CSVELYQGTQYF. In nucleotides, the CDR3 is TGCAGCGTTGAACTGTACCAGGGTACGCAGTATTTT.

The table lists this clonotype with many counts. V usage is TRBV7-3 and J usage is TRBJ2-1; D is ambiguous. The germline V gene has CDR1 SGHTA and CDR2 FQGTGA. The CDR3 is 15 amino acids. Trimming shortened V by 2 bases and J by 1 base, and 9 bases separated the two germline ends. DNA for the CDR3: TGTGCCAGCAGCTTAGCTGATGGGTCCTACAATGAGCAGTTCTTC. Translating gives CASSLADGSYNEQFF.

This clonotype was counted many times. The rearrangement joins TRBV4-3 to TRBJ1-4; D is unclear. The CDR3 is 18 amino acids. Germline assignment: CDR1 LGHNA and CDR2 YSLEER. The V gene lost 1 base and the J gene lost 5 bases, with 20 bases spanning the gap. CDR3 bases: TGCGCCAGCAGCCAAGGGGCGACGGCCCTAGGGCTAAATGAAAAACTGTTTTTT. Translating it yields CASSQGATALGLNEKLFF.

Many counts were recorded for this clonotype. J is TRBJ2-3 and V is TRBV6-1; TRBD2 aligns across 9 bases. The V and J ends lost 7 bases and 6 bases, in that order; junction bases with no gene match: 14. Germline CDR1 MNHNS, CDR2 SASEGT. This CDR3 region has 16 residues. CDR3 loop: CASTIGGGATTDTQYF. CDR3 bases: TGTGCCAGCACTATCGGCGGGGGGGCCACGACGGATACGCAGTATTTT.

This clonotype appeared many times. The chain has TRBV7-2 and TRBJ1-1, with 7 positions matching TRBD1. The CDR3 loop spans 16 amino acids. The ends lost 5 bases at V and 2 bases at J; junction bases unmatched: 11. CDR1 is SGHTA, CDR2 FQGNSA, per germline. The CDR3 DNA reads TGTGCCAGCAGCATGGGCCCGGGACAGATAAACACTGAAGCTTTCTTT. This sequence encodes CASSMGPGQINTEAFF.

The genes are TRBV19 and TRBJ1-1, with 8 bases identical to TRBD1. The CDR3 has 14 residues. In germline, CDR1 is LNHDA, CDR2 SQIVND (reference sequence). The junction had 2 bases not matched to a gene; V was cut back by 4 bases and J by 1 base. CDR3 loop: CASSNDRGNTEAFF. CDR3 DNA: TGTGCCAGTAGTAACGACAGGGGGAACACTGAAGCTTTCTTT.

This clonotype was picked up many times. The genes are TRBV11-2 and TRBJ1-3, with TRBD1 matching 7 bases. With V trimmed by 5 bases and J by 2 bases, 3 bases remained unmatched. This CDR3 is built from 14 residues. The germline gives CDR1 SGHAT, CDR2 FQNNGV. The CDR3 loop reads CASSQTGTGNTIYF. Here the CDR3 DNA reads TGTGCCAGCAGCCAGACAGGGACTGGAAACACCATATATTTT.

This rearrangement joins TRBV20-1 to TRBJ1-4; D remains ambiguous. Per the germline V gene, CDR1 is DFQATT and CDR2 is SNEGSKA (reference sequence). This CDR3 comprises 15 residues. V dropped 0 bases and J dropped 5 bases, with 13 bases sitting between them. The CDR3 DNA is TGCAGTGCTAGAGATGGGAGGGCCGAGAATGAAAAACTGTTTTTT. This translates into CSARDGRAENEKLFF.

This clonotype was detected ten times or more. CDR3 amino acids: CASSVDRAEAFF. The CDR3 coding sequence is TGTGCCAGCAGCGTTGACCGCGCTGAAGCTTTCTTT. This sequence joins TRBV7-8 and TRBJ1-1; D is uncertain. V was cut by 5 bases and J by 6 bases, with 10 bases left in between. CDR1 and CDR2 from the germline V gene are SGHVS and FQNEAQ. This CDR3 region has 12 residues.

This clonotype was counted many times. The chain uses TRBV7-2 and TRBJ1-6, with D possibly TRBD1 on 5 matching bases. The V gene lost 5 bases and the J gene lost 7 bases, with 12 bases spanning the gap. Germline-derived CDR1 and CDR2 are SGHTA and FQGNSA. The CDR3 contains 14 residues. This chain's CDR3 is CASSGGPENSPLHF. The CDR3 coding sequence is TGTGCCAGCAGCGGGGGACCCGAGAATTCACCCCTCCACTTT.

This clonotype was picked up many times. The V gene is TRBV5-1, the J gene TRBJ2-3, with TRBD1 as a possible D gene (5 bases). Trimming cost V 0 bases and J 3 bases, with 11 bases left between them. Germline V gene lookup returns CDR1 SGHRS and CDR2 YFSETQ. The CDR3 extends over 15 amino acids. The CDR3 sequence is CASSLGPDRTDTQYF. The DNA of the CDR3 is TGCGCCAGCAGCTTGGGACCCGACAGAACAGATACGCAGTATTTT.

This clonotype was observed a few times. The chain recombines TRBV14 with TRBJ2-2; tentatively, D is TRBD2 (5 bases). The germline V and J ends were trimmed by 1 base and 4 bases, with 13 bases remaining between them. The CDR3 length is 16 residues. From germline, CDR1 is SGHDN and CDR2 FVKESK. CDR3 in DNA: TGTGCCAGCAGCCAAGGTACGGGATCAGGCACCGGGGAGCTGTTTTTT. This translates into CASSQGTGSGTGELFF. The complete variable domain, with remaining parts taken from reference TRBV14 and TRBJ2-2, reads EAGVTQFPSHSVIEKGQTVTLRCDPISGHDNLYWYRRVMGKEIKFLLHFVKESKQDESGMPNNRFLAERTGGTYSTLKVQPAELEDSGVYFCASSQGTGSGTGELFFGEGSRLTVL.

This clonotype has at least ten counts. The chain is built from TRBV5-5 and TRBJ2-2, with D possibly matching TRBD1 (5 bases). The germline CDR1 and CDR2 sequences are SGHKS and YYEKEE (reference sequence). V was cut by 0 bases and J by 10 bases, with 13 bases left in between. The CDR3 has 14 residues. The CDR3 DNA is TGTGCCAGCAGCTTGGCCGCGACAGCTGTGGAGCTGTTTTTT. Its translation is CASSLAATAVELFF.